These 3 T cell receptor beta chains came from one sample sequenced in a study of cytomegalovirus exposure and HLA in healthy donors. PCR primers comprised 60 Vbeta and 13 Jbeta primers. The table came from immunoSEQ multiplex PCR; TCRdb's copy has only in-frame clones and leaves some out. This table holds 180,000 or so clones, around 88% found once. The material sequenced was PBMCs. The receptors were gathered from a woman younger than 45 in good health and CMV-seronegative.

The chain has TRBV7-9 and TRBJ1-4, with a weak D call TRBD1 (5 bases). The CDR3 is made up of 15 amino acids. V shed 4 bases and J shed 3 bases, with 12 bases lying between them. Germline lookup yields CDR1 SEHNR and CDR2 FQNEAQ (reference sequence). The CDR3 reads CASSSQGVSNEKLFF. The CDR3 nucleotides read TGTGCCAGCAGCTCCCAGGGCGTATCTAATGAAAAACTGTTTTTT.

The chain recombines TRBV7-9 with TRBJ2-5, with 8 positions matching TRBD2. After removal of 5 bases from V and 5 bases from J, the junction contained 13 bases not matched to a gene. Looked up from germline, CDR1 is SEHNR and CDR2 is FQNEAQ (reference sequence). The CDR3 is 16 amino acids. In DNA form, the CDR3 reads TGTGCCAGCAGCCCTTTAGCGGGAAGGGTTATGGAGACCCAGTACTTC. Translating gives CASSPLAGRVMETQYF. Full variable domain (outside the CDR3, taken from reference TRBV7-9 and TRBJ2-5): DTGVSQNPRHKITKRGQNVTFRCDPISEHNRLYWYRQTLGQGPEFLTYFQNEAQLEKSRLLSDRFSAERPKGSFSTLEIQRTEQGDSAMYLCASSPLAGRVMETQYFGPGTRLLVL.

The chain joins TRBV28 to TRBJ2-1, with D uncertain. This CDR3 has 14 amino acids. The germline gives CDR1 MDHEN, CDR2 SYDVKM. The germline V and J ends were trimmed by 1 base and 3 bases, with 7 bases remaining between them. Here the CDR3 DNA reads TGTGCCAGCAGTTTATTCGCCAGCTACAATGAGCAGTTCTTC. This encodes CASSLFASYNEQFF.